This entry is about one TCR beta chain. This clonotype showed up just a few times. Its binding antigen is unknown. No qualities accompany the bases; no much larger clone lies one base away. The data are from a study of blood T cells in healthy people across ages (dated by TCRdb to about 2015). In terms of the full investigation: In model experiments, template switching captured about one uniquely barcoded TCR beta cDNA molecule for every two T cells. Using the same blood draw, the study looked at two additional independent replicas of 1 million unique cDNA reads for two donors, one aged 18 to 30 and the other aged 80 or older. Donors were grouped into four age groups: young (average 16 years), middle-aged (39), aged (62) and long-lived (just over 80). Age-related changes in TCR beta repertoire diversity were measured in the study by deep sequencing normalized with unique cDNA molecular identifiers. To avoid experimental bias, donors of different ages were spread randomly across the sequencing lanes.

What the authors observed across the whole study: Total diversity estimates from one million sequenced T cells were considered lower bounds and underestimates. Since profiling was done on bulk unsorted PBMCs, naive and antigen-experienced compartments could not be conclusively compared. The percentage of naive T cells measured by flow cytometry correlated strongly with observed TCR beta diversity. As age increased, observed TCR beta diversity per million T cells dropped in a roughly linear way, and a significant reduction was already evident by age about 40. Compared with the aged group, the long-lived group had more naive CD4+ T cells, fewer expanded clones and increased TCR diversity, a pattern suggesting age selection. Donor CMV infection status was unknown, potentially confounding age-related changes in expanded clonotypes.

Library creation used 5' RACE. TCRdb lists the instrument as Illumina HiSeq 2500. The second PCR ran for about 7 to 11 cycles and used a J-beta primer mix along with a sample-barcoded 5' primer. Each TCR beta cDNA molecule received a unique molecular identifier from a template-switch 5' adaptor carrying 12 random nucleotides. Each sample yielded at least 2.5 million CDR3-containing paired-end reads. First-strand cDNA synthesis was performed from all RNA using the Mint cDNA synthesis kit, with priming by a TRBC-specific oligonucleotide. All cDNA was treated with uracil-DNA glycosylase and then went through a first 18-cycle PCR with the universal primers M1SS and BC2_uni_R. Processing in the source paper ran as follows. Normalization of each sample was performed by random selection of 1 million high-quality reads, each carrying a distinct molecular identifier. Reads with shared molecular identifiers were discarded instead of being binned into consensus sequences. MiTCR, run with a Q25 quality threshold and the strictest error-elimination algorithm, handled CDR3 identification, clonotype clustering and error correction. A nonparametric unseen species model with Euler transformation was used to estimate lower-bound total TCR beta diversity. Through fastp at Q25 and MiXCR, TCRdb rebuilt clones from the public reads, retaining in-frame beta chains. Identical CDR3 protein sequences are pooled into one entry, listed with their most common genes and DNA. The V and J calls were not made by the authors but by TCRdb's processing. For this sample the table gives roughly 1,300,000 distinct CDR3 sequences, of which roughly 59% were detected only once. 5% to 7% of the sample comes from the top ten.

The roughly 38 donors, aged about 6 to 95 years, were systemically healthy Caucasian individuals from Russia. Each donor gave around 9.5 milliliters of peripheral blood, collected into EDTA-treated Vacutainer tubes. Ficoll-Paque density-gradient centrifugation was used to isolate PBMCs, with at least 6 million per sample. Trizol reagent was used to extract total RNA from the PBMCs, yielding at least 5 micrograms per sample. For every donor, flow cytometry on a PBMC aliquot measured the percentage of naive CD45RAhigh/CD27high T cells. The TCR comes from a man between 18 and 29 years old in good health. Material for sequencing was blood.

The nucleotide sequence is TGTGCCAGCAGTTCCAGGACAGGGAAAAACATTCAGTACTTC. This encodes CASSSRTGKNIQYF. The rearranged chain carries TRBV28 and TRBJ2-4; 8 junctional bases match TRBD1. Here V drops 4 bases and J drops 4 bases, and the junction holds 3 bases not matched to any gene. Reading the germline V gene gives CDR1 MDHEN and CDR2 SYDVKM. The CDR3, from cysteine to phenylalanine, totals 14 residues. Only the CDR3 part of the read is kept: 42 bases, read in frame from the first base.